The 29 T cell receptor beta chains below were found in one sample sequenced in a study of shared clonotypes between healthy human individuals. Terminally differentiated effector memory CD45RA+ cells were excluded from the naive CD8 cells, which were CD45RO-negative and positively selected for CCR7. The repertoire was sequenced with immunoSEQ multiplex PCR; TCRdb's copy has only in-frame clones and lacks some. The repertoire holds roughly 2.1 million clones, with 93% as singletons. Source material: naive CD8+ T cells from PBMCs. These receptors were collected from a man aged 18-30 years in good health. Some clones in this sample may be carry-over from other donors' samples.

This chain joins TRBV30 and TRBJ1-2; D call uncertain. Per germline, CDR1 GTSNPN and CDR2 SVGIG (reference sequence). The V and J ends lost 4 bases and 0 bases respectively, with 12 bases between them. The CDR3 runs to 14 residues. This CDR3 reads CAWNVGGANYGYTF. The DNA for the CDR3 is TGTGCCTGGAACGTTGGAGGAGCTAACTATGGCTACACCTTC.

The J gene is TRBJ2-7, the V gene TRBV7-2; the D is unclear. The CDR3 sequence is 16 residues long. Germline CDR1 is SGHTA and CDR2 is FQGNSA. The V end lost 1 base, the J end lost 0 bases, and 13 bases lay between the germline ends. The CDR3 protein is CASSLVVEDPSYEQYF. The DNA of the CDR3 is TGTGCCAGCAGCTTAGTCGTTGAGGATCCCTCCTACGAGCAGTACTTC.

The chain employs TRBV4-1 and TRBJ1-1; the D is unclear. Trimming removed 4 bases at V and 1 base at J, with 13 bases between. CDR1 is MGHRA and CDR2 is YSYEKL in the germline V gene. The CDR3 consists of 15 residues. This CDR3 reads CASSPTWAGNTEAFF. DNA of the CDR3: TGCGCCAGCAGCCCAACATGGGCAGGGAACACTGAAGCTTTCTTT.

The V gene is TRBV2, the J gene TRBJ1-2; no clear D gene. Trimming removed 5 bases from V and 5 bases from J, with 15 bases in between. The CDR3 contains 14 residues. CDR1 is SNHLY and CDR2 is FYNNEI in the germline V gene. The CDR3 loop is CASSPRPAGYGYTF. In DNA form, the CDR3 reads TGTGCCAGCAGTCCGCGTCCTGCGGGGTATGGCTACACCTTC.

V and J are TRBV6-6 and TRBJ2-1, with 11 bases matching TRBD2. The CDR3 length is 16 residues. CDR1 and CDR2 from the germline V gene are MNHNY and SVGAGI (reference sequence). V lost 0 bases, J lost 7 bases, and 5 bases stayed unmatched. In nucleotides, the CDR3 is TGTGCCAGCAGTTACTCGGGACTAGCGGCGGGTAATGAGCAGTTCTTC. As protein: CASSYSGLAAGNEQFF.

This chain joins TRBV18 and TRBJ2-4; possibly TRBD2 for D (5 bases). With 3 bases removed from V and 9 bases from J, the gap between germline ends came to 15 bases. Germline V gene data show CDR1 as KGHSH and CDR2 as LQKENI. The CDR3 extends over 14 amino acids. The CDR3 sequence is CASSPAGPALIQYF. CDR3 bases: TGTGCCAGCTCACCTGCGGGTCCAGCACTCATTCAGTACTTC.

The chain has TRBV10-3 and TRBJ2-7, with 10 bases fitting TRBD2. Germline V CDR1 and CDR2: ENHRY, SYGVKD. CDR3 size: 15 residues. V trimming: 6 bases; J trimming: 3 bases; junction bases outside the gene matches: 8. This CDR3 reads CAISHDRTSGYEQYF. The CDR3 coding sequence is TGTGCCATCAGCCACGATAGGACTAGCGGCTACGAGCAGTACTTC.

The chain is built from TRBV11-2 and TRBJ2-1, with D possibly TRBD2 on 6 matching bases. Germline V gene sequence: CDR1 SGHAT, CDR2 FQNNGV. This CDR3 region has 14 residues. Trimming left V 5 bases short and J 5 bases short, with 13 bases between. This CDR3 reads CASSPRRGDNEQFF. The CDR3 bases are TGTGCCAGCAGCCCCCGGCGCGGGGACAATGAGCAGTTCTTC.

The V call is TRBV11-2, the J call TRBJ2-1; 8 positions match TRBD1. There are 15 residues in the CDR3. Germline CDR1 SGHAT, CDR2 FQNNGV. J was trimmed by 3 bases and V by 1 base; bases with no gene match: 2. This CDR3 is CASSLGTGGYNEQFF. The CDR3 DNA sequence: TGTGCCAGCAGCTTAGGAACAGGGGGCTACAATGAGCAGTTCTTC.

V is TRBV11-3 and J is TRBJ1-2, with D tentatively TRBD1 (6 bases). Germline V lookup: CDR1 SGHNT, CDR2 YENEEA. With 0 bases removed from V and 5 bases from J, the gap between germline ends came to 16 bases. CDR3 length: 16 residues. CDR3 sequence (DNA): TGTGCCAGCAGCTTAGAGCCCCGCAGGGGAAAGTATGGCTACACCTTC. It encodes CASSLEPRRGKYGYTF. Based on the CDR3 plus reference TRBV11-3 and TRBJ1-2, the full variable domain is EAGVVQSPRYKIIEKKQPVAFWCNPISGHNTLYWYLQNLGQGPELLIRYENEEAVDDSQLPKDRFSAERLKGVDSTLKIQPAELGDSAVYLCASSLEPRRGKYGYTFGSGTRLTVV.

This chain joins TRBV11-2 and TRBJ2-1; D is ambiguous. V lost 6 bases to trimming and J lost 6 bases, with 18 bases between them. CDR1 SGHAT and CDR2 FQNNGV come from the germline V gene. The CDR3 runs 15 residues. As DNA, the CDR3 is TGTGCCAGCAGAGGAGTTTATCGGTCCCCCAATGAGCAGTTCTTC. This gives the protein CASRGVYRSPNEQFF. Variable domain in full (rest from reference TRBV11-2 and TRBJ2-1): EAGVAQSPRYKIIEKRQSVAFWCNPISGHATLYWYQQILGQGPKLLIQFQNNGVVDDSQLPKDRFSAERLKGVDSTLKIQPAKLEDSAVYLCASRGVYRSPNEQFFGPGTRLTVL.

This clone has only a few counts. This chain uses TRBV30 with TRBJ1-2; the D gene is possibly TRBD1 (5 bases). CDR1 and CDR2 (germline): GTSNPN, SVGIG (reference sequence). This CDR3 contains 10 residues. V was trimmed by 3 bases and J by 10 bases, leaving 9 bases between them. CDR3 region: CAWRGPFYTF. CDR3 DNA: TGTGCCTGGAGGGGACCGTTCTACACCTTC.

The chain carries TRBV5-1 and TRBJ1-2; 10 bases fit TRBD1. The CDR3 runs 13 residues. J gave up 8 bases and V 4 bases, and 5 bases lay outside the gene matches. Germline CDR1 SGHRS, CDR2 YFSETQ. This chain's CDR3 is CASSPGTGEGYTF. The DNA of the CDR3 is TGCGCCAGCAGCCCGGGGACAGGGGAGGGCTACACCTTC.

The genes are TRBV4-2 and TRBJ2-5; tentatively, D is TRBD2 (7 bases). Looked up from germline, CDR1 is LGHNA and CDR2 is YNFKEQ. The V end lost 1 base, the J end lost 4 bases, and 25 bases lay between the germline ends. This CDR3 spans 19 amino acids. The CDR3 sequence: CASSQGEGGAFLEGETQYF. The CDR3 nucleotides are TGTGCCAGCAGCCAAGGGGAGGGGGGCGCGTTCCTAGAGGGAGAGACCCAGTACTTC.

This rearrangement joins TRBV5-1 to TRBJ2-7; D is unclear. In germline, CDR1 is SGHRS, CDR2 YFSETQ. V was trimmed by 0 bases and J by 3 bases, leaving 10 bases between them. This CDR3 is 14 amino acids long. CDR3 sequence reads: CASSLEESSYEQYF. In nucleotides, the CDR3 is TGCGCCAGCAGCTTGGAGGAGAGCAGCTACGAGCAGTACTTC.

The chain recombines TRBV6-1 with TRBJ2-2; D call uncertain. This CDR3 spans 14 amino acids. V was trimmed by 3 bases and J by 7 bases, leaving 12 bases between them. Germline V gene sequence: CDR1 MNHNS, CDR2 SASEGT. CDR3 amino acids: CASSELRMGGELFF. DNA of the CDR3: TGTGCCAGCAGTGAGCTACGGATGGGCGGGGAGCTGTTTTTT.

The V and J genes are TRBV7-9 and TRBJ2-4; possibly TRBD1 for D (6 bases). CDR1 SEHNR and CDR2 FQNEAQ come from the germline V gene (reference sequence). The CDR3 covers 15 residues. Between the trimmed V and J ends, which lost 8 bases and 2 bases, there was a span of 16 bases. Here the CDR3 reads CASAPQQGSKNIQYF. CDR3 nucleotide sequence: TGTGCCAGCGCACCTCAACAGGGCTCCAAAAACATTCAGTACTTC.

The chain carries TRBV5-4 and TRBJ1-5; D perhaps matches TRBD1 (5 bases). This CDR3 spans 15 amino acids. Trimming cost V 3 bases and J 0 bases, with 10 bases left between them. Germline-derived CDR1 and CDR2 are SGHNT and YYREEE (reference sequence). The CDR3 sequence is CASSSRGYSNQPQHF. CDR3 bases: TGTGCCAGCAGCTCGAGGGGTTATAGCAATCAGCCCCAGCATTTT.

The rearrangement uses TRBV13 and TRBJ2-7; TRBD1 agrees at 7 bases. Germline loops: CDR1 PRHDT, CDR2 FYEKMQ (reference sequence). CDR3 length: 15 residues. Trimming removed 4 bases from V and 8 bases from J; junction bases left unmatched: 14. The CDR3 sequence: CASSSGGDRNVQQYF. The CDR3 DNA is TGTGCCAGCAGCTCAGGGGGAGACAGGAACGTCCAGCAGTACTTC.

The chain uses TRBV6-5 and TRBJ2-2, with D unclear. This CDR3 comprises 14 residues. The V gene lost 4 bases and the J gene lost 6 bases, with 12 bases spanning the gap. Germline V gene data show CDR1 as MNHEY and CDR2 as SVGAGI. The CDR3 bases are TGTGCCAGCAGTTCCTCTTTCGGATCCGGGGAGCTGTTTTTT. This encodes CASSSSFGSGELFF.

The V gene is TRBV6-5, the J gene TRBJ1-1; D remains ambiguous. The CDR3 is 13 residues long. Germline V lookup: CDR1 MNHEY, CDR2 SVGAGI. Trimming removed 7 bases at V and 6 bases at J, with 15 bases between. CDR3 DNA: TGTGCCAGCACTTGGGGTAGGGCTGCTGAAGCTTTCTTT. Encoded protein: CASTWGRAAEAFF.

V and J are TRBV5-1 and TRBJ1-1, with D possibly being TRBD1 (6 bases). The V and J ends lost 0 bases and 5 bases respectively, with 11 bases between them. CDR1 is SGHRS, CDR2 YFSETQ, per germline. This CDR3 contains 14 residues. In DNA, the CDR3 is TGCGCCAGCAGCTTGGGGGGGCGCAGGACTGAAGCTTTCTTT. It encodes CASSLGGRRTEAFF.

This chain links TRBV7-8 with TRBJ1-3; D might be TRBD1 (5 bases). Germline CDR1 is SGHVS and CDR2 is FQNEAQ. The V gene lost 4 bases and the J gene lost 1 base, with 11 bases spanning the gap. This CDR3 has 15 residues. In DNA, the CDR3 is TGTGCCAGCAGCTCTGGGCGGGGGTCTGGAAACACCATATATTTT. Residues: CASSSGRGSGNTIYF. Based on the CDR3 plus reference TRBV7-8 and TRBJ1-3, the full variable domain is GAGVSQSPRYKVAKRGQDVALRCDPISGHVSLFWYQQALGQGPEFLTYFQNEAQLDKSGLPSDRFFAERPEGSVSTLKIQRTQQEDSAVYLCASSSGRGSGNTIYFGEGSWLTVV.

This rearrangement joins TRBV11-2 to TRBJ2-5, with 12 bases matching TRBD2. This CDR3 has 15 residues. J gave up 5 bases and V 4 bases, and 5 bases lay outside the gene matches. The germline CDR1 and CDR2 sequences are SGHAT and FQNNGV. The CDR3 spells CASSSSGTSGETQYF. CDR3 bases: TGTGCCAGCAGCTCTTCCGGGACTAGCGGGGAGACCCAGTACTTC.

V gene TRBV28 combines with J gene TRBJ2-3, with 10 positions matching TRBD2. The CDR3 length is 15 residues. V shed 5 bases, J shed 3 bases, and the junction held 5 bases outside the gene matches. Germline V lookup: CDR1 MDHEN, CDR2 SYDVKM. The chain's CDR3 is CASSILAGATDTQYF. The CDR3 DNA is TGTGCCAGCAGTATCCTAGCGGGAGCAACAGATACGCAGTATTTT.

In DNA form, the CDR3 reads TGCGCCAGCGGAGTCCGGGACGGCTGGGGCGAGCAGTACTTC. Translating gives CASGVRDGWGEQYF. The V gene is TRBV5-1, the J gene TRBJ2-7, with D perhaps assigned TRBD1 or TRBD2 (5 bases each). The germline gives CDR1 SGHRS, CDR2 YFSETQ. Trimming cost V 7 bases and J 6 bases, with 20 bases left between them. This CDR3 comprises 14 residues.

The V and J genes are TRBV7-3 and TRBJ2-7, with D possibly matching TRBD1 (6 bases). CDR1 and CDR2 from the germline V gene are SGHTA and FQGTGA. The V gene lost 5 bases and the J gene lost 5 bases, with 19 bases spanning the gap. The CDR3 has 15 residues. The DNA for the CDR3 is TGTGCCAGCAGCCCCCGGGACAACCCTCTTAACGAGCAGTACTTC. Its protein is CASSPRDNPLNEQYF.

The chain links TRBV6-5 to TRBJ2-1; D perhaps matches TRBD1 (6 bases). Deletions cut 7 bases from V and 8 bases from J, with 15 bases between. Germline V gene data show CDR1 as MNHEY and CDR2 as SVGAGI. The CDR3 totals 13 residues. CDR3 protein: CASNLQGADEQFF. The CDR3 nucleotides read TGTGCCAGCAATCTACAGGGTGCCGATGAGCAGTTCTTC.

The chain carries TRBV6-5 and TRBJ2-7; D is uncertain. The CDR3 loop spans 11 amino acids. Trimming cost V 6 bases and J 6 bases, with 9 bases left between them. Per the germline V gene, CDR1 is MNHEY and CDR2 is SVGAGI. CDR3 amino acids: CASSYIREQYF. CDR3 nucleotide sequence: TGTGCCAGCAGCTACATACGCGAGCAGTACTTC.